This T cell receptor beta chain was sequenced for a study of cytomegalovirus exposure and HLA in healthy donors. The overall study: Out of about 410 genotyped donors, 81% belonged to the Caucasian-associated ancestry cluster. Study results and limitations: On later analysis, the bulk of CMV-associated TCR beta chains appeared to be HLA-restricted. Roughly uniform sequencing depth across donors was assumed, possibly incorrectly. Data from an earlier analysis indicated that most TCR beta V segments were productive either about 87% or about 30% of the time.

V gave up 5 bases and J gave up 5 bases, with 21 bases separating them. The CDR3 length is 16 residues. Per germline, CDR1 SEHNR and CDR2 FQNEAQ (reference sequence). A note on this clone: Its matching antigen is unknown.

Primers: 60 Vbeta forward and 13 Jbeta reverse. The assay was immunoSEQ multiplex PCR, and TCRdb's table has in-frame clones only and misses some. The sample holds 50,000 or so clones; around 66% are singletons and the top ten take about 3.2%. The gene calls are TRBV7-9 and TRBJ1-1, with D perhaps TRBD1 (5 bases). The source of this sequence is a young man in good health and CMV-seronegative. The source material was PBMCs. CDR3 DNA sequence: TGTGCCAGCAGCCCACCTGGGCAGGGATTGGCAACTGAAGCTTTCTTT. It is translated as CASSPPGQGLATEAFF.